Shown below are 31 T cell receptor beta chains from a single sample sequenced in a study of T cell therapy after organ transplantation. Some clones are missing from TCRdb's copy, which holds only in-frame ones; the method was immunoSEQ multiplex PCR. The table includes about 3,600 clones, about 69% detected once. Stated time point: 20-29 weeks after completion of therapy. Their specific antigens are unknown. The sequencing here drew on CD8+ T cells from blood, taken after autologous CMV-specific T cell therapy. The receptor set was obtained from a human patient who had received a solid organ transplant and had CMV disease. Some T cells may be the graft donor's.

J is TRBJ1-2 and V is TRBV2, with 10 positions matching TRBD1. The V gene's germline CDR1 is SNHLY and CDR2 FYNNEI. V shed 2 bases and J 6 bases; nucleotides not matched to a gene: 6. The CDR3 covers 15 residues. CDR3 region: CASSEQTGGQDGYTF. DNA of the CDR3: TGTGCCAGCAGTGAACAGACAGGGGGCCAGGATGGCTACACCTTC.

A few counts support this clone. V usage is TRBV27 and J usage is TRBJ2-1; D possibly corresponds to TRBD2 (5 bases). Germline V gene data show CDR1 as MNHEY and CDR2 as SMNVEV (reference sequence). The CDR3 is made up of 11 amino acids. Trimming cost V 5 bases and J 6 bases, with 5 bases left between them. CDR3 sequence reads: CASSTSNEQFF. The DNA for the CDR3 is TGTGCCAGCAGTACTAGCAATGAGCAGTTCTTC.

The chain couples TRBV23-1 to TRBJ1-2; the D is unclear. TRBV23-1 is assigned to the ORF class and has an uncertain function. The CDR3 is made up of 18 amino acids. V lost 0 bases and J 0 bases, leaving 17 bases between the germline ends. The CDR3 is CASSQSGTAYSPNYGYTF. CDR3 DNA: TGCGCCAGCAGTCAATCGGGCACAGCCTATTCCCCTAACTATGGCTACACCTTC.

This clone turned up a few times. V gene TRBV27 combines with J gene TRBJ1-2, with D perhaps matching TRBD1 (5 bases). CDR1 is MNHEY and CDR2 is SMNVEV in the germline V gene (reference sequence). The germline V and J ends were trimmed by 3 bases and 3 bases, with 11 bases remaining between them. This CDR3 has 14 amino acids. The CDR3 DNA follows: TGTGCCAGCAGTTTCGGGGGTGGCGACTATGGCTACACCTTC. This gives the protein CASSFGGGDYGYTF.

About this clone itself: An end of the junction does not agree with germline; a read error may underlie this. The chain employs TRBV9 and TRBJ2-4, with 11 bases aligning to TRBD2. This CDR3 is 14 amino acids long. Germline values: CDR1 SGDLS, CDR2 YYNGEE. The CDR3 loop reads CASSGGTSGTRMVF. The CDR3 DNA follows: TGTGCCAGCAGCGGCGGGACTAGCGGAACCCGAATGGTCTTC.

J is TRBJ2-7 and V is TRBV9, with D possibly being TRBD2 (6 bases). The length of the CDR3 is 14 residues. Germline-derived CDR1 and CDR2 are SGDLS and YYNGEE. V was cut by 0 bases and J by 12 bases, with 19 bases left in between. CDR3 residues: CASSVGVSGDITYF. DNA for the CDR3: TGTGCCAGCAGCGTAGGGGTTAGCGGAGATATAACGTACTTC.

The chain combines TRBV29-1 with TRBJ1-2; possibly TRBD1 for D (5 bases). The V end lost 2 bases, the J end lost 8 bases, and 12 bases lay between the germline ends. The CDR3 is 12 residues long. CDR1 and CDR2 from the germline V gene are SQVTM and ANQGSEA. The CDR3 spells CSVELGEGGYTF. DNA for the CDR3: TGCAGCGTTGAATTGGGGGAGGGAGGCTACACCTTC.

The V and J genes are TRBV4-1 and TRBJ1-2; D might be TRBD1 (5 bases). Germline V gives CDR1 MGHRA, CDR2 YSYEKL. The CDR3 extends over 15 amino acids. V lost 0 bases to trimming and J lost 4 bases, with 12 bases between them. Here the CDR3 reads CASSQDRGEVYGYTF. Written as DNA, the CDR3 is TGCGCCAGCAGCCAAGACCGGGGGGAGGTCTATGGCTACACCTTC.

The chain recombines TRBV4-3 with TRBJ2-3; TRBD2 is a possible D gene (6 bases). V shed 1 base and J shed 3 bases, with 8 bases lying between them. This CDR3 contains 14 residues. CDR1 LGHNA and CDR2 YSLEER come from the germline V gene. CDR3 sequence: CASSQGTKTDTQYF. The CDR3 nucleotides read TGCGCCAGCAGCCAAGGGACTAAAACAGATACGCAGTATTTT.

To note about this clone: Germline is not matched at one junction end, which may reflect a read error. V is TRBV9 and J is TRBJ2-2; 8 bases line up with TRBD2. The CDR3 contains 19 residues. The germline V gene has CDR1 SGDLS and CDR2 YYNGEE. The CDR3 loop is CASRVGPAGDGGGTGELFF. The CDR3 region has the DNA TGTGCCAGCCGCGTAGGTCCAGCGGGAGATGGGGGGGGCACCGGGGAGCTGTTTTTT.

This rearrangement joins TRBV2 to TRBJ2-1; D is unresolved. Trimming pared 3 bases from V and 6 bases from J, leaving 12 bases between. Germline values: CDR1 SNHLY, CDR2 FYNNEI. The CDR3 is made up of 14 amino acids. CDR3: CASSDSVYGNEQFF. CDR3 bases: TGTGCCAGCAGTGACAGCGTCTACGGCAATGAGCAGTTCTTC.

The CDR3 region has the DNA TGTGCCAGCAGGGGGAAGCGGGGTGGCACGGGTACGCAGTATTTT. Amino acid sequence: CASRGKRGGTGTQYF. The chain links TRBV6-1 to TRBJ2-3, with TRBD2 identical over 7 bases. CDR1 MNHNS and CDR2 SASEGT come from the germline V gene. The CDR3 extends over 15 amino acids. V lost 6 bases and J lost 8; bases outside the gene matches: 14.

The chain carries TRBV19 and TRBJ1-3; TRBD1 might be the D (5 bases). Germline CDR1 LNHDA, CDR2 SQIVND (reference sequence). Trimming left V 7 bases short and J 4 bases short, with 17 bases between. This CDR3 is built from 15 residues. The CDR3 protein is CASMLSGPAGNTIYF. CDR3 bases: TGTGCCAGTATGTTGTCGGGACCAGCGGGAAACACCATATATTTT. Looking up the rest from reference TRBV19 and TRBJ1-3 gives the full variable domain: DGGITQSPKYLFRKEGQNVTLSCEQNLNHDAMYWYRQDPGQGLRLIYYSQIVNDFQKGDIAEGYSVSREKKESFPLTVTSAQKNPTAFYLCASMLSGPAGNTIYFGEGSWLTVV.

The V and J genes are TRBV5-6 and TRBJ2-7, with TRBD1 matching over 7 bases. V gave up 4 bases and J gave up 3 bases; unmatched junction bases: 16. The CDR3 runs 17 residues. Germline-derived CDR1 and CDR2 are SGHDT and YYEEEE. DNA of the CDR3: TGTGCCAGCAGCCCGGGGACAGTTCGGGTTGTTGACTACGAGCAGTACGTC. This codes for CASSPGTVRVVDYEQYV.

The table lists this clone with a few counts. The chain employs TRBV9 and TRBJ2-7, with D unclear. The CDR3 spans 12 residues. Looked up from germline, CDR1 is SGDLS and CDR2 is YYNGEE. Trimming pared 5 bases from V and 3 bases from J, leaving 9 bases between. CDR3 sequence: CASSYRDYEQYF. As DNA, the CDR3 is TGTGCCAGCAGTTATAGGGACTACGAGCAGTACTTC.

The chain combines TRBV7-9 with TRBJ2-1; D unresolved. Between the trimmed V and J ends, which lost 2 bases and 10 bases, there was a span of 9 bases. The length of the CDR3 is 12 residues. Germline-derived CDR1 and CDR2 are SEHNR and FQNEAQ (reference sequence). The CDR3 is CASSLMESEQFF. The DNA for the CDR3 is TGTGCCAGCAGCTTAATGGAGTCAGAGCAGTTCTTC.

The chain combines TRBV30 with TRBJ2-5, with D unresolved. The CDR3 consists of 12 residues. Germline assignment: CDR1 GTSNPN and CDR2 SVGIG (reference sequence). Between the trimmed V and J ends, which lost 2 bases and 5 bases, there was a span of 9 bases. The CDR3 sequence: CAWSLIGETQYF. In DNA, the CDR3 is TGTGCCTGGAGTCTTATCGGGGAGACCCAGTACTTC. The entire variable domain, with the rest obtained from reference TRBV30 and TRBJ2-5, is as follows: SQTIHQWPATLVQPVGSPLSLECTVEGTSNPNLYWYRQAAGRGLQLLFYSVGIGQISSEVPQNLSASRPQDRQFILSSKKLLLSDSGFYLCAWSLIGETQYFGPGTRLLVL.

The chain has TRBV2 and TRBJ2-7; TRBD2 agrees at 7 bases. This CDR3 comprises 10 residues. From germline, CDR1 is SNHLY and CDR2 FYNNEI. Trimming at V came to 7 bases and at J to 9 bases, leaving 3 bases not matched to a gene. The CDR3 bases are TGTGCCAGCATGGGAGGGGTGCAGTACGTC. Translated, it gives CASMGGVQYV.

This chain joins TRBV30 and TRBJ2-5; D may correspond to TRBD1 or TRBD2 (5 bases each). V lost 6 bases to trimming and J lost 0 bases, with 11 bases between them. CDR1 is GTSNPN and CDR2 is SVGIG in the germline V gene (reference sequence). This CDR3 is built from 13 residues. In DNA, the CDR3 is TGTGCCTGCGGGGACGGTTACCAAGAGACCCAGTACTTC. Its translation is CACGDGYQETQYF. Based on the CDR3 plus reference TRBV30 and TRBJ2-5, the full variable domain is SQTIHQWPATLVQPVGSPLSLECTVEGTSNPNLYWYRQAAGRGLQLLFYSVGIGQISSEVPQNLSASRPQDRQFILSSKKLLLSDSGFYLCACGDGYQETQYFGPGTRLLVL.

In its sample, this clone was seen a few times. The chain uses TRBV9 and TRBJ2-1; TRBD2 matches at 12 bases. The V gene's germline CDR1 is SGDLS and CDR2 YYNGEE. This CDR3 region has 16 residues. V gave up 4 bases and J gave up 6 bases; unmatched junction bases: 8. For the CDR3, the DNA is TGTGCCAGCAGCTCCCGGACTAGCGGGACCCGCAATGAGCAGTTCTTC. This codes for CASSSRTSGTRNEQFF.

J is TRBJ2-1 and V is TRBV30; D assignment may be TRBD1 or TRBD2 (6 bases each). CDR1 and CDR2 (germline): GTSNPN, SVGIG (reference sequence). With 1 base removed from V and 6 bases from J, the gap between germline ends came to 7 bases. This CDR3 is 12 amino acids long. The CDR3 DNA reads as TGTGCCTGGAGTGAGGGGGGCAATGAGCAGTTCTTC. It yields the protein CAWSEGGNEQFF.

The chain employs TRBV6-5 and TRBJ1-1; 11 positions agree with TRBD1. J gave up 7 bases and V 0 bases, and 1 base lay outside the gene matches. Per germline, CDR1 MNHEY and CDR2 SVGAGI. The CDR3 is 14 amino acids. The CDR3 sequence: CASSYSGTGGEAFF. CDR3 DNA sequence: TGTGCCAGCAGTTACTCGGGGACAGGGGGTGAAGCTTTCTTT.

This chain uses TRBV19 with TRBJ2-5, with 13 positions matching TRBD2. Losses at the gene ends were 3 bases for V and 7 bases for J; bases not matched to a gene: 5. CDR3 length: 15 residues. Germline CDR1 reads LNHDA; CDR2 reads SQIVND (reference sequence). This CDR3 reads CASSIGLAGVGTQYF. The CDR3 DNA reads as TGTGCCAGTAGTATCGGACTAGCGGGAGTCGGGACCCAGTACTTC.

The chain carries TRBV7-9 and TRBJ1-2, with a possible D match to TRBD1 (5 bases). Trimming took 1 base from V and 4 from J, leaving 10 bases between them. Looked up from germline, CDR1 is SEHNR and CDR2 is FQNEAQ (reference sequence). This CDR3 region has 14 residues. The CDR3 DNA reads TGTGCCAGCAGCTTAGATCAGGGACCCTATGGCTACACCTTC. Encoded protein: CASSLDQGPYGYTF.

This chain connects TRBV15 to TRBJ2-2; weak D call: TRBD2 (6 bases). The CDR3 totals 15 residues. Trimming left V 5 bases short and J 0 bases short, with 10 bases between. Looked up from germline, CDR1 is LNHNV and CDR2 is YYDKDF (reference sequence). Written as DNA, the CDR3 is TGTGCCACCAGCGGAGGGGACTCGAACACCGGGGAGCTGTTTTTT. Its protein is CATSGGDSNTGELFF.

V usage is TRBV2 and J usage is TRBJ2-6; D remains ambiguous. Germline V gene data show CDR1 as SNHLY and CDR2 as FYNNEI. V was pared by 6 bases and J by 0 bases, with 6 bases between. The CDR3 is 14 amino acids. The CDR3 loop reads CASRPFSGANVLTF. The CDR3 bases are TGTGCCAGCAGGCCCTTCTCTGGGGCCAACGTCCTGACTTTC.

The chain couples TRBV6-5 to TRBJ2-1; 7 nucleotides agree with TRBD2. The CDR3 sequence is 13 residues long. Germline V gene sequence: CDR1 MNHEY, CDR2 SVGAGI. V gave up 5 bases and J gave up 5 bases; unmatched junction bases: 3. The CDR3 region has the DNA TGTGCCAGCAGTCGGGGGGAGAACAATGAGCAGTTCTTC. This encodes CASSRGENNEQFF.

V is TRBV4-1 and J is TRBJ2-2; TRBD2 matches at 9 bases. After removal of 4 bases from V and 3 bases from J, the junction contained 6 bases not matched to a gene. This CDR3 contains 16 residues. Germline values: CDR1 MGHRA, CDR2 YSYEKL. As DNA, the CDR3 is TGCGCCAGCAGCCTTCTTAGCGGGAGTGACACCGGGGAGCTGTTTTTT. Residues: CASSLLSGSDTGELFF.

This chain connects TRBV5-8 to TRBJ2-5, with 7 positions matching TRBD2. The V gene's germline CDR1 is SGHTS and CDR2 YDEGEE. Trimming at V came to 3 bases and at J to 5 bases, leaving 16 bases not matched to a gene. CDR3 size: 17 residues. CDR3 bases: TGTGCCAGCAGCTCACCCACTAGTATGCGGGGGTTGGAGACCCAGTACTTC. Protein sequence: CASSSPTSMRGLETQYF. Variable domain in full (rest from reference TRBV5-8 and TRBJ2-5): EAGVTQSPTHLIKTRGQQATLRCSPISGHTSVYWYQQALGLGLQFLLWYDEGEERNRGNFPPRFSGRQFPNYSSELNVNALELEDSALYLCASSSPTSMRGLETQYFGPGTRLLVL.

This clone was counted a few times. This chain connects TRBV7-8 to TRBJ2-1, with a tentative D call TRBD2 (5 bases). V was shortened by 5 bases and J by 5 bases, with 10 bases between the two germline ends. Germline assignment: CDR1 SGHVS and CDR2 FQNEAQ. The CDR3 is 13 residues long. The CDR3 sequence is CASSLDYNNEQFF. The CDR3 region has the DNA TGTGCCAGCAGCCTCGACTACAACAATGAGCAGTTCTTC. Filled out from reference TRBV7-8 and TRBJ2-1, the complete variable domain reads GAGVSQSPRYKVAKRGQDVALRCDPISGHVSLFWYQQALGQGPEFLTYFQNEAQLDKSGLPSDRFFAERPEGSVSTLKIQRTQQEDSAVYLCASSLDYNNEQFFGPGTRLTVL.

The chain has TRBV19 and TRBJ2-3; TRBD2 matches 8 bases. Unmatched junction bases numbered 10, after V lost 3 bases and J lost 5 bases. CDR3 size: 16 residues. Germline assignment: CDR1 LNHDA and CDR2 SQIVND (reference sequence). CDR3 loop: CASSITSGDEIDTQYF. As DNA, the CDR3 is TGTGCCAGTAGTATTACTAGCGGAGATGAGATAGATACGCAGTATTTT.